These 27 T cell receptor beta chains share one sample of origin, sequenced in a study of T cells in Graves' hyperthyroidism and ophthalmopathy. Amplified TCR beta CDR3 regions derived from RNA transcripts. The HTBI primer set was used in a first-round RT-PCR of the TCR CDR3. Each CDR3 protein is one row after TCRdb ran MiXCR on the multiplex PCR reads. The sample holds about 720,000 distinct CDR3 sequences, about a sixth seen once. Material: blood. The receptor set was obtained from a man aged 18-30 years with Graves' hyperthyroidism.

V and J are TRBV20-1 and TRBJ1-5; 7 positions match TRBD1. The ends lost 4 bases at V and 1 base at J; junction bases unmatched: 4. The V gene's germline CDR1 is DFQATT and CDR2 SNEGSKA (reference sequence). The CDR3 is 14 residues long. CDR3 nucleotide sequence: TGCAGTGCTATCGGGACAGTGAGCAATCAGCCCCAGCATTTT. It encodes CSAIGTVSNQPQHF.

The CDR3 spells CASSQVWVPSGRGVQFF. Here the CDR3 DNA reads TGTGCCAGCAGCCAAGTTTGGGTTCCTAGCGGGAGAGGAGTTCAGTTCTTC. The V gene is TRBV14, the J gene TRBJ2-1; 10 bases are a match to TRBD2. Germline V gives CDR1 SGHDN, CDR2 FVKESK. The CDR3 spans 17 residues. The trim removed 1 base at V and 13 bases at J, leaving 16 bases unmatched.

The V gene is TRBV27, the J gene TRBJ2-1; D possibly uses TRBD1 or TRBD2 (5 bases each). Germline values: CDR1 MNHEY, CDR2 SMNVEV (reference sequence). Trimming stripped 3 bases from V and 8 bases from J, with 14 bases between. The CDR3 covers 14 residues. DNA for the CDR3: TGTGCCAGCAGTTTTACTAGGGGAACGGATGAGCAGTTCTTC. Protein: CASSFTRGTDEQFF.

CDR3 amino acids: CASSGGLAGVKQFF. The CDR3 DNA sequence: TGTGCCAGCAGCGGGGGACTAGCGGGTGTAAAGCAGTTCTTC. The rearrangement uses TRBV5-6 and TRBJ2-1, with 12 nucleotides matching TRBD2. From germline, CDR1 is SGHDT and CDR2 YYEEEE. The V segment lost 4 bases and the J segment 11 bases; nucleotides outside the gene matches: 7. This CDR3 spans 14 amino acids.

About this clonotype itself: The junction shows a germline mismatch at one end, possibly a read error. The gene calls are TRBV3-1 and TRBJ2-2; TRBD2 might be the D (5 bases). The CDR3 length is 13 residues. Per the germline V gene, CDR1 is LGHDT and CDR2 is YNNKEL (reference sequence). The CDR3 DNA sequence: TGTGCCAGCAGCCCCGGCCTGGCCGGGAAGCTGTTTTTT. This encodes CASSPGLAGKLFF.

The genes are TRBV2 and TRBJ2-7; no clear D. Trimming removed 6 bases from V and 4 bases from J, with 10 bases in between. The V gene's germline CDR1 is SNHLY and CDR2 FYNNEI. This CDR3 spans 12 amino acids. CDR3 sequence reads: CASSFKDYEQYF. The CDR3 DNA sequence: TGTGCCAGCAGCTTTAAGGATTACGAGCAGTACTTC.

This clonotype was seen ten or more times. The CDR3 region is CASSLDRTAYNEQFF. CDR3 nucleotide sequence: TGTGCCAGCAGTTTGGACAGGACAGCCTACAATGAGCAGTTCTTC. The gene calls are TRBV27 and TRBJ2-1; 7 bases align to TRBD1. V was pared by 3 bases and J by 2 bases, with 4 bases of the junction left unmatched. The CDR3 spans 15 residues. Germline values: CDR1 MNHEY, CDR2 SMNVEV (reference sequence).

The chain is built from TRBV20-1 and TRBJ1-5, with TRBD1 identical over 8 bases. The CDR3 covers 13 residues. CDR1 DFQATT and CDR2 SNEGSKA come from the germline V gene (reference sequence). V was pared by 4 bases and J by 7 bases, with 6 bases of the junction left unmatched. CDR3 region: CSANSDRAQPQHF. CDR3 sequence (DNA): TGCAGTGCTAACTCGGACAGGGCACAGCCCCAGCATTTT.

This clonotype was observed a handful of times. V and J are TRBV20-1 and TRBJ1-2; a weak D match, TRBD1 (6 bases). The V and J ends lost 6 bases and 0 bases respectively, with 17 bases between them. Germline CDR1 and CDR2: DFQATT and SNEGSKA (reference sequence). This CDR3 is 15 amino acids long. This chain's CDR3 is CSAEGTPTANYGYTF. The CDR3 nucleotides are TGCAGTGCAGAGGGGACACCGACTGCTAACTATGGCTACACCTTC.

This clonotype was seen at least ten times. This sequence joins TRBV28 and TRBJ2-3, with 13 nucleotides matching TRBD2. CDR3 size: 17 residues. Germline CDR1 reads MDHEN; CDR2 reads SYDVKM. Trimming at V came to 3 bases and at J to 3 bases, leaving 6 bases not matched to a gene. The CDR3 bases are TGTGCCAGCAGTTTGCCCCGGACTAGCGGGAGTACAGATACGCAGTATTTT. This translates into CASSLPRTSGSTDTQYF.

This clonotype was seen at least ten times. The chain combines TRBV11-2 with TRBJ1-5, with D possibly being TRBD1 (6 bases). CDR1 SGHAT and CDR2 FQNNGV come from the germline V gene. V lost 6 bases and J 3 bases, leaving 9 bases between the germline ends. The CDR3 is made up of 13 amino acids. CDR3 loop: CASSRDINQPQHF. Here the CDR3 DNA reads TGTGCCAGCAGTCGGGACATCAATCAGCCCCAGCATTTT.

The V gene is TRBV18, the J gene TRBJ2-7; D is uncertain. There are 15 residues in the CDR3. V lost 2 bases, J lost 1 base, and 12 bases lay in between. Per germline, CDR1 KGHSH and CDR2 LQKENI. As DNA, the CDR3 is TGTGCCAGCTCACCAAGGGCCAAGGGTTCCTACGAGCAGTACTTC. It specifies CASSPRAKGSYEQYF.

The chain links TRBV20-1 to TRBJ2-6; D unresolved. Trimming took off 6 bases at V and 4 bases at J, with 16 bases between the two ends. The CDR3 sequence is 15 residues long. Germline V CDR1 and CDR2: DFQATT, SNEGSKA (reference sequence). CDR3 amino acids: CSASYGGKGANVLTF. Written as DNA, the CDR3 is TGCAGTGCATCCTACGGTGGGAAAGGGGCCAACGTCCTGACTTTC.

This sequence joins TRBV10-3 and TRBJ2-1; D is tentatively TRBD1 or TRBD2 (5 bases each). V lost 8 bases to trimming and J lost 0 bases, with 14 bases between them. Germline V lookup: CDR1 ENHRY, CDR2 SYGVKD. CDR3 length: 15 residues. The DNA of the CDR3 is TGTGCCATCGGGTCGAAGGGGAGCTCCTACAATGAGCAGTTCTTC. Encoded protein: CAIGSKGSSYNEQFF.

This clonotype was counted between two and nine times. The rearrangement joins TRBV10-3 to TRBJ1-2; the D is unclear. The V gene lost 3 bases and the J gene lost 6 bases, with 8 bases spanning the gap. The germline V gene has CDR1 ENHRY and CDR2 SYGVKD. There are 12 residues in the CDR3. The chain's CDR3 is CAISDQADGYTF. In DNA form, the CDR3 reads TGTGCCATCAGTGACCAGGCGGATGGCTACACCTTC.

The table lists this clonotype with many counts. The V and J genes are TRBV3-1 and TRBJ2-3; a possible D gene is TRBD2 (6 bases). V was shortened by 1 base and J by 5 bases, with 10 bases between the two germline ends. Germline V gene lookup returns CDR1 LGHDT and CDR2 YNNKEL (reference sequence). The CDR3 is made up of 14 amino acids. The CDR3 spells CASSQVNSGDTQYF. The CDR3 DNA is TGTGCCAGCAGCCAAGTGAATAGCGGAGATACGCAGTATTTT.

The chain is built from TRBV20-1 and TRBJ1-5; 10 bases align to TRBD1. J lost 5 bases, V lost 5 bases, and 9 bases had no gene match. The CDR3 runs 15 residues. Germline V gene lookup returns CDR1 DFQATT and CDR2 SNEGSKA (reference sequence). The CDR3 here is CSASPGTGEYQPQHF. CDR3 bases: TGCAGTGCTTCCCCCGGGACAGGGGAGTATCAGCCCCAGCATTTT.

This clonotype showed up just a few times. This chain connects TRBV6-2 or TRBV6-3 to TRBJ1-2, with D perhaps matching TRBD1 (5 bases). The germline V and J ends were trimmed by 2 bases and 2 bases, with 9 bases remaining between them. Germline values: CDR1 MNHEY, CDR2 SVGEGT. The length of the CDR3 is 14 residues. The CDR3 here is CASSYAQGNYGYTF. In DNA, the CDR3 is TGTGCCAGCAGTTACGCCCAGGGCAACTATGGCTACACCTTC.

V and J are TRBV27 and TRBJ1-6; D is uncertain. CDR1 MNHEY and CDR2 SMNVEV come from the germline V gene (reference sequence). This CDR3 has 15 residues. V gave up 6 bases and J gave up 10 bases, with 19 bases separating them. CDR3 bases: TGTGCCAGCAGGCCCCTTTTAGGCAGCGGGTCACCCCTCCACTTT. This translates into CASRPLLGSGSPLHF.

This clonotype was seen at least ten times. J is TRBJ1-6 and V is TRBV12-3 or TRBV12-4; the D is unclear. CDR3 length: 14 amino acids. The V end was cut by 5 bases, the J end by 9 bases, with 14 bases between. CDR3 protein: CASSPQEGSSPLHF. Here the CDR3 DNA reads TGTGCCAGCAGTCCGCAGGAAGGCAGTTCACCCCTCCACTTT.

This clonotype was seen a few times. The chain is built from TRBV12-3 or TRBV12-4 and TRBJ2-2; weak D call: TRBD1 (6 bases). CDR3 length equals 13 residues. The V end was cut by 2 bases, the J end by 14 bases, with 15 bases between. CDR3 DNA: TGTGCCAGCAGTTTAATAGGGGGAAAGGATCTGTTTTTT. As protein: CASSLIGGKDLFF.

This clonotype was seen repeatedly, ten times or more. V is TRBV12-3 or TRBV12-4 and J is TRBJ2-1, with 9 nucleotides matching TRBD1. The V segment lost 6 bases and the J segment 3 bases; nucleotides outside the gene matches: 6. The CDR3 is 15 amino acids. The CDR3 DNA follows: TGTGCCAGCAGCCTGAGGACAGGGGTCTACAATGAGCAGTTCTTC. It specifies CASSLRTGVYNEQFF.

This clonotype was seen at least ten times. The V and J genes are TRBV28 and TRBJ2-2, with 16 nucleotides matching TRBD2. The trim removed 6 bases at V and 5 bases at J, leaving 9 bases unmatched. Looked up from germline, CDR1 is MDHEN and CDR2 is SYDVKM. CDR3 length: 18 amino acids. The CDR3 region is CASSPSGLAGGLTGELFF. The CDR3 DNA sequence: TGTGCCAGCAGCCCATCGGGACTAGCGGGAGGGCTAACCGGGGAGCTGTTTTTT. Full variable domain (remainder filled in from reference TRBV28 and TRBJ2-2): DVKVTQSSRYLVKRTGEKVFLECVQDMDHENMFWYRQDPGLGLRLIYFSYDVKMKEKGDIPEGYSVSREKKERFSLILESASTNQTSMYLCASSPSGLAGGLTGELFFGEGSRLTVL.

The chain combines TRBV4-3 with TRBJ1-1, with TRBD1 as a possible D gene (6 bases). Looked up from germline, CDR1 is LGHNA and CDR2 is YSLEER. Trimming shortened V by 0 bases and J by 0 bases, and 8 bases separated the two germline ends. This CDR3 has 15 residues. The chain's CDR3 is CASSQEGGLNTEAFF. The CDR3 DNA reads TGCGCCAGCAGCCAAGAGGGGGGGCTGAACACTGAAGCTTTCTTT.

The V and J genes are TRBV2 and TRBJ2-1, with 14 bases lining up with TRBD2. V trimming: 8 bases; J trimming: 8 bases; junction bases outside the gene matches: 5. The germline V gene has CDR1 SNHLY and CDR2 FYNNEI. The CDR3 length is 14 residues. The CDR3 reads CASFQGLAGDEQFF. CDR3 nucleotide sequence: TGTGCCAGCTTCCAGGGACTAGCGGGAGATGAGCAGTTCTTC.

V and J are TRBV27 and TRBJ2-1; D is perhaps TRBD1 (5 bases). The CDR3 contains 15 residues. The germline V gene encodes CDR1 MNHEY and CDR2 SMNVEV (reference sequence). Trimming removed 4 bases at V and 10 bases at J, with 20 bases between. The CDR3, as DNA: TGTGCCAGCAGTTGGGGCGTAGCCGGTTTAATGGAGCAGTTCTTC. Amino acid sequence: CASSWGVAGLMEQFF.

The gene calls are TRBV13 and TRBJ2-1; D not certain. Germline CDR1 and CDR2: PRHDT and FYEKMQ (reference sequence). Trimming took 5 bases from V and 3 from J, leaving 11 bases between them. CDR3 length: 14 amino acids. The CDR3 DNA reads as TGTGCCAGCAGCCGGGTAGAGATCTACAATGAGCAGTTCTTC. Translating gives CASSRVEIYNEQFF.